This entry lists 10 T cell receptor beta chains sequenced from one sample in a study of blood T cells in healthy people across ages (dated by TCRdb to 2015 to 2017). Libraries were prepared through 5' RACE. TCRdb records Illumina HiSeq 2500 as the sequencer. The second PCR ran for about 7 to 11 cycles and used a J-beta primer mix along with a sample-barcoded 5' primer. TCRdb's own reprocessing of the public reads used fastp at Q25 and MiXCR and kept productive beta chains. Rows matching on CDR3 protein sequence are summarized as one entry with the most common DNA and genes. For this sample there are roughly 700,000 distinct CDR3 sequences; around 25% appear just once. Clones ranked in the top ten supply more than 8% of the sample. Another study also made use of these data, one on T cells of mothers and their children.

The sample was blood. The receptors derive from a boy under 18 in good health.

The V call is TRBV20-1, the J call TRBJ2-4; 8 bases match TRBD1. V dropped 4 bases and J dropped 3; count of bases not matched to a gene: 11. CDR3 length: 16 residues. The germline CDR1 and CDR2 sequences are DFQATT and SNEGSKA (reference sequence). CDR3 sequence: CSATMDRAVGKNIQYF. The CDR3 DNA is TGCAGTGCTACGATGGACAGGGCGGTAGGCAAAAACATTCAGTACTTC.

The V and J genes are TRBV4-3 and TRBJ2-3; 10 bases align to TRBD2. J lost 8 bases, V lost 4 bases, and 15 bases had no gene match. The germline gives CDR1 LGHNA, CDR2 YSLEER. The CDR3 has 17 residues. CDR3 residues: CASSRLLAGRYQGTQYF. The CDR3 DNA is TGCGCCAGCAGCCGGTTACTAGCGGGGCGGTATCAGGGTACGCAGTATTTT.

This sequence joins TRBV19 and TRBJ2-7, with a tentative D call TRBD2 (6 bases). Trimming took 5 bases from V and 0 from J, leaving 14 bases between them. The CDR3 has 15 residues. CDR1 and CDR2 (germline): LNHDA, SQIVND (reference sequence). CDR3: CASSPDSGTSYEQYF. The CDR3 nucleotides are TGTGCCAGTAGTCCCGATAGCGGAACCTCCTACGAGCAGTACTTC. Combining the CDR3 with reference TRBV19 and TRBJ2-7 gives the whole variable domain DGGITQSPKYLFRKEGQNVTLSCEQNLNHDAMYWYRQDPGQGLRLIYYSQIVNDFQKGDIAEGYSVSREKKESFPLTVTSAQKNPTAFYLCASSPDSGTSYEQYFGPGTRLTVT.

This sequence joins TRBV19 and TRBJ1-2; 7 bases match TRBD1. The CDR3 sequence is 15 residues long. V shed 4 bases, J shed 6 bases, and the junction held 11 bases outside the gene matches. The germline V gene encodes CDR1 LNHDA and CDR2 SQIVND (reference sequence). CDR3: CASSTSGTVKNGYTF. The DNA for the CDR3 is TGTGCCAGTAGTACCTCCGGGACAGTGAAAAATGGCTACACCTTC.

This sequence joins TRBV7-2 and TRBJ1-2, with TRBD1 as a possible D gene (6 bases). V was clipped by 5 bases and J by 4 bases, with 17 bases between them. The CDR3 sequence is 15 residues long. Germline CDR1 reads SGHTA; CDR2 reads FQGNSA. The CDR3 here is CASSPLGGPTYGYTF. The CDR3 DNA is TGTGCCAGCAGCCCCCTAGGGGGACCGACCTATGGCTACACCTTC.

This chain joins TRBV5-1 and TRBJ2-2, with D perhaps being TRBD1 or TRBD2 (6 bases each). Germline V gene lookup returns CDR1 SGHRS and CDR2 YFSETQ. The CDR3 runs 16 residues. V was pared by 2 bases and J by 7 bases, with 18 bases between. The CDR3 sequence is CASSFRGTSDGGELFF. CDR3 DNA: TGCGCCAGCAGCTTTCGGGGGACAAGTGACGGCGGGGAGCTGTTTTTT.

V gene TRBV7-2 combines with J gene TRBJ1-2, with D perhaps matching TRBD1 (5 bases). Germline CDR1 and CDR2: SGHTA and FQGNSA. V gave up 5 bases and J gave up 8 bases, with 12 bases separating them. The CDR3 is 12 residues long. The CDR3 sequence: CASSQGVSGYTF. CDR3 DNA: TGTGCCAGCAGCCAAGGGGTCAGCGGCTACACCTTC.

In this sample, this clonotype turned up a few times. The chain has TRBV12-3 or TRBV12-4 and TRBJ1-1, with unresolved D. Trimming removed 3 bases at V and 1 base at J, with 6 bases between. This CDR3 has 13 amino acids. This CDR3 is CASSFYGNTEAFF. The CDR3 DNA reads as TGTGCCAGCAGTTTCTATGGGAACACTGAAGCTTTCTTT.

The chain joins TRBV7-9 to TRBJ2-3; TRBD1 is a possible D gene (6 bases). Trimming cost V 5 bases and J 4 bases, with 13 bases left between them. This CDR3 contains 14 residues. Germline V lookup: CDR1 SEHNR, CDR2 FQNEAQ (reference sequence). CDR3 region: CASSRGQPSDTQYF. Here the CDR3 DNA reads TGTGCCAGCAGCCGTGGACAGCCCTCAGATACGCAGTATTTT. The entire variable domain, with the rest obtained from reference TRBV7-9 and TRBJ2-3, is as follows: DTGVSQNPRHKITKRGQNVTFRCDPISEHNRLYWYRQTLGQGPEFLTYFQNEAQLEKSRLLSDRFSAERPKGSFSTLEIQRTEQGDSAMYLCASSRGQPSDTQYFGPGTRLTVL.

This clonotype was picked up a small number of times. The V call is TRBV24-1, the J call TRBJ2-5; D might be TRBD2 (6 bases). The CDR3 totals 15 residues. The germline V gene encodes CDR1 KGHDR and CDR2 SFDVKD. Trimming took off 1 base at V and 4 bases at J, with 12 bases between the two ends. The CDR3 is CATSDFSGGGETQYF. The CDR3 bases are TGTGCCACCAGTGATTTTTCCGGGGGAGGAGAGACCCAGTACTTC.